The TCR beta chain described here comes from a study of blood T cell repertoires in COVID-19. Looking at the study overall: From the United States, Italy and Spain came samples of acute and convalescent COVID-19. Nucleic acid was either cDNA or gDNA, and it came from T cells, B-cell-depleted T cells, or PBMCs.

How the authors handled the data: Reference gene primer amplification in the assay estimated nucleated cell counts. The repertoire was sequenced with immunoSEQ multiplex PCR; TCRdb's copy has only in-frame clones and lacks some. The V and J calls and clone size come from that table; D and trimming were worked out from the DNA. The sample includes approximately 480,000 clones, nearly 90% of them seen just once. The V end was cut by 3 bases, the J end by 5 bases, with 10 bases between. This CDR3 region has 14 residues. Germline V gives CDR1 ENHRY, CDR2 SYGVKD. There are many counts of this clone. The specimen sequenced was peripheral blood. This chain links TRBV10-3 with TRBJ2-2; D is perhaps TRBD2 (6 bases). This clonotype was obtained from a man aged 18 to 30 with COVID-19, enrolled during active disease. CDR3 coding DNA: TGTGCCATCAGTGACGGAGGGGATACCGGGGAGCTGTTTTTT. This translates into CAISDGGDTGELFF.